The rows below give T cell receptor beta chains drawn from one sample of a study of regulatory dendritic cells for organ transplantation. No cognate antigen is known for these TCRs. Here immunoSEQ multiplex PCR was the method, and the copy in TCRdb shows in-frame clones only, minus some. The table lists more than 9,500 clones, roughly 86% of them singletons. Source material: naive CD8+ T cells from blood cultured with dendritic cells. Receptors originate from a human donor in good health. CDR3s include the opening cysteine and the closing phenylalanine or tryptophan. D genes are given only for firm matches. Clone size appears in some rows only: once, few, many, or a class for an expanded clone.

v_call	d_call	clone_size	cdr3_length	j_call	cdr3_aa	cdr3_nt
TRBV13	.	once	14	TRBJ1-3	CASSLAGFGNTIYF	TGTGCCAGCAGCTTAGCAGGGTTTGGAAACACCATATATTTT
TRBV4-2	TRBD2	.	15	TRBJ2-3	CASSPTSGVTDTQYF	TGTGCCAGCAGCCCCACTAGCGGGGTCACAGATACGCAGTATTTT
TRBV27	.	.	16	TRBJ2-7	CASSLWAGMPSYEQYF	TGTGCCAGCAGTTTATGGGCGGGAATGCCTAGTTACGAGCAGTACTTC
TRBV2	TRBD2	.	17	TRBJ2-2	CASIRGLAGGDTGELFF	TGTGCCAGCATAAGGGGACTAGCGGGGGGGGACACCGGGGAGCTGTTTTTT
TRBV29-1	TRBD2	.	15	TRBJ2-1	CSVERTGGRRNEQFF	TGCAGCGTTGAGCGGACGGGGGGGAGGCGTAATGAGCAGTTCTTC
TRBV7-9	.	few	12	TRBJ2-2	CASSPTTGELFF	TGTGCCAGCAGCCCAACTACCGGGGAGCTGTTTTTT
TRBV9	TRBD2	.	16	TRBJ2-1	CASSVDGGGSYNEQFF	TGTGCCAGCAGCGTAGACGGCGGGGGCTCCTACAATGAGCAGTTCTTC
TRBV6-5	.	.	12	TRBJ2-3	CASSPSTDTQYF	TGTGCCAGCAGTCCAAGCACAGATACGCAGTATTTT
TRBV28	TRBD1	.	15	TRBJ1-4	CASSLGSGGGEKLFF	TGTGCCAGCAGTTTGGGGTCAGGGGGCGGGGAAAAACTGTTTTTT
TRBV6-6	.	.	14	TRBJ2-2	CASSPRTSTGELFF	TGTGCCAGCAGTCCTCGGACCAGCACCGGGGAGCTGTTTTTT
TRBV7-9	.	.	17	TRBJ1-6	CASGGEATKGYNSPLHF	TGTGCCAGCGGGGGGGAGGCCACGAAAGGGTATAATTCACCCCTCCACTTT